Each of the 30 T cell receptor beta chains below was sequenced from the same sample in a study of molecular identifiers for immune sequencing clone quantification. TCRdb independently ran MiXCR on the PCR reads; one entry per CDR3 protein. The sample shows nearly 55,000 distinct CDR3 sequences, just over 35% of them seen only once. The specimen was naive CD8+ T cells from blood, with Jurkat cell RNA spiked in. Indicated subset: FACS-sorted CD8+CD4-CCR7+CD45RA+ naive T cells. Source of these receptors: a human donor in good health. Some libraries in this study had Jurkat cell RNA spiked in.

The chain employs TRBV4-3 and TRBJ2-7; TRBD1 agrees at 9 bases. Germline loops: CDR1 LGHNA, CDR2 YSLEER. This CDR3 comprises 14 residues. V lost 4 bases, J lost 6 bases, and 7 bases stayed unmatched. In nucleotides, the CDR3 is TGCGCCAGCAGCCGTGGGACAGGGACGATCGAGCAGTACTTC. Translation: CASSRGTGTIEQYF.

This clonotype is medium-sized in the sample. The V gene is TRBV28, the J gene TRBJ2-3; 8 bases fit TRBD2. Germline CDR1 and CDR2: MDHEN and SYDVKM. The CDR3 loop spans 14 amino acids. J was trimmed by 6 bases and V by 2 bases; bases with no gene match: 4. CDR3 sequence (DNA): TGTGCCAGCAGTTTAGAGGCGGGAGGTGATACGCAGTATTTT. It specifies CASSLEAGGDTQYF. Based on the CDR3 plus reference TRBV28 and TRBJ2-3, the full variable domain is DVKVTQSSRYLVKRTGEKVFLECVQDMDHENMFWYRQDPGLGLRLIYFSYDVKMKEKGDIPEGYSVSREKKERFSLILESASTNQTSMYLCASSLEAGGDTQYFGPGTRLTVL.

Concerning this clonotype: This sequence may be a read error, since a much larger clone differs from it by one base. This chain connects TRBV4-2 to TRBJ1-5; D uncertain. Judging by the DNA end, TRBJ2-3 fits better; the J call may be wrong. The germline CDR1 and CDR2 sequences are LGHNA and YNFKEQ. CDR3 length: 14 amino acids. DNA of the CDR3: TGTGCCAGCAGCCAGCCCTATGGCAATCAGCCCCAGTATTTT. It yields the protein CASSQPYGNQPQYF.

This clonotype was observed once. At one end, the junction sequence differs from germline, possibly due to a read error. The rearrangement uses TRBV4-3 and TRBJ1-3; TRBD1 matches at 7 bases. This CDR3 spans 15 amino acids. The germline CDR1 and CDR2 sequences are LGHNA and YSLEER. The CDR3 region has the DNA TGCGCCAGCAGCCAAGGCCGGACAGGAGGAAGCACCATATATTTT. Translating it yields CASSQGRTGGSTIYF.

V and J are TRBV3-1 and TRBJ1-1, with TRBD1 as a possible D gene (5 bases). V lost 3 bases and J 8 bases, leaving 7 bases between the germline ends. The germline V gene has CDR1 LGHDT and CDR2 YNNKEL (reference sequence). CDR3 size: 11 residues. Here the CDR3 DNA reads TGTGCCAGCAGCCAGGGGGTAGAAGCTTTCTTT. It codes for CASSQGVEAFF.

Of note for this clonotype: A much larger clone differs from this one at a single base, so this may be a read error. CDR3 loop: CASSEVIAGRPETQYF. CDR3 DNA sequence: TGTGCCAGCAGTGAAGTGATAGCGGGAAGGCCCGAGACCCAGTACTTC. The rearrangement joins TRBV2 to TRBJ2-5, with 8 positions matching TRBD2. The CDR3 loop spans 16 amino acids. Trimming removed 1 base from V and 5 bases from J; junction bases left unmatched: 9. The germline V gene encodes CDR1 SNHLY and CDR2 FYNNEI.

As regards this clonotype: Possible read error: a much larger clone is one base away. The chain carries TRBV11-2 and TRBJ2-3; D is ambiguous. Germline CDR1 and CDR2: SGHAT and FQNNGV. The CDR3 is 13 amino acids. The CDR3 coding sequence is TGTGCCAGCAGCTTACCGTACCCAGATAGGCAGTATTTT. Translated: CASSLPYPDRQYF.

Concerning this clonotype itself: A read error is possible here, since a much larger clone lies one base away. This chain joins TRBV29-1 and TRBJ2-3; TRBD2 is a possible D gene (5 bases). The CDR3 totals 14 residues. V was trimmed by 7 bases and J by 2 bases, leaving 16 bases between them. Germline CDR1 is SQVTM and CDR2 is ANQGSEA. The CDR3 nucleotides are TGCAGCGCTGAGGGCGCCGATTCCACAGATACGCAGTATTTT. Translated, it gives CSAEGADSTDTQYF.

In its sample, this clonotype was seen many times. A read error may produce the germline difference seen at one junction end. The chain joins TRBV20-1 to TRBJ2-7; D unclear. The CDR3 is made up of 12 amino acids. CDR1 DFQATT and CDR2 SNEGSKA come from the germline V gene (reference sequence). CDR3 protein: CSARDLSGGEAF. The CDR3, as DNA: TGCAGTGCTAGAGATCTTTCGGGTGGCGAGGCCTTC.

Ten or more counts support this clonotype. The V and J genes are TRBV4-3 and TRBJ1-4; D not certain. Looked up from germline, CDR1 is LGHNA and CDR2 is YSLEER. The CDR3 extends over 17 amino acids. The germline V and J ends were trimmed by 0 bases and 0 bases, with 11 bases remaining between them. The CDR3 sequence is CASSQDKYGATNEKLFF. The CDR3 DNA reads TGCGCCAGCAGCCAAGATAAATACGGGGCAACTAATGAAAAACTGTTTTTT.

The CDR3 DNA reads as TGCAGTGCTAGAGCGCTAGCGGGAGGGCCGAGTGGGTACGAGCAGTACTTC. Its protein product is CSARALAGGPSGYEQYF. This chain uses TRBV20-1 with TRBJ2-7, with 12 bases that match TRBD2. The CDR3 totals 17 residues. The J segment lost 4 bases and the V segment lost 1 base, leaving 11 bases of the junction unmatched. Germline CDR1 DFQATT, CDR2 SNEGSKA (reference sequence).

In its sample, this clonotype was seen once. This sequence may be a read error, since a much larger clone differs from it by one base. The chain has TRBV14 and TRBJ2-5, with D tentatively TRBD2 (5 bases). Germline CDR1 is SGHDN and CDR2 is FVKESK. V shed 3 bases and J shed 2 bases, with 7 bases lying between them. The CDR3 spans 13 residues. The CDR3 DNA follows: TGTGCCAGCAGCCAGCGGACTCAAGAGACCCAGTACTTC. It codes for CASSQRTQETQYF.

This clonotype showed up just once. A much bigger clone sits one base away, suggesting this may be a read error. The genes are TRBV29-1 and TRBJ1-1, with 7 bases lining up with TRBD1. J was trimmed by 0 bases and V by 3 bases; bases with no gene match: 7. CDR1 and CDR2 from the germline V gene are SQVTM and ANQGSEA. There are 15 residues in the CDR3. The CDR3 bases are TGCAGCGTTGAGACAGGGTGCCGAATGAACACTGAAGCTTTCTTT. Residues: CSVETGCRMNTEAFF.

In the case of this clonotype: Relative to the germline gene, one junction end is altered; a read error may explain this. The chain uses TRBV11-2 and TRBJ1-4, with 8 bases fitting TRBD1. The CDR3 contains 17 residues. Germline V gene data show CDR1 as SGHAT and CDR2 as FQNNGV. For the CDR3, the DNA is TGTGCCAGCAGCTTAGGAGTTTGGGCAGGGGGCTCAGAAAGACTGTTTTTT. This translates into CASSLGVWAGGSERLFF.

The V gene is TRBV9, the J gene TRBJ1-3, with D possibly being TRBD1 (6 bases). The CDR3 spans 14 residues. V was cut by 7 bases and J by 0 bases, with 11 bases left in between. CDR1 is SGDLS, CDR2 YYNGEE, per germline. The CDR3 DNA reads TGTGCCAGCTCGGGACAACGCTCTGGAAACACCATATATTTT. Its protein is CASSGQRSGNTIYF.

Comments on this clonotype: A much larger clonotype is one base distant, so this may be a read error. The chain joins TRBV20-1 to TRBJ2-7; TRBD1 agrees at 10 bases. The CDR3 is 15 residues long. Per the germline V gene, CDR1 is DFQATT and CDR2 is SNEGSKA (reference sequence). The CDR3 is CNAPPGGQGPYEQYF. The DNA of the CDR3 is TGCAATGCTCCGCCTGGGGGACAGGGGCCCTACGAGCAGTACTTC.

Only a few counts were recorded for this clonotype. The V gene is TRBV3-1, the J gene TRBJ2-7, with D hard to call. CDR3 length equals 17 residues. Germline V lookup: CDR1 LGHDT, CDR2 YNNKEL (reference sequence). Trimming shortened V by 1 base and J by 4 bases, and 20 bases separated the two germline ends. Here the CDR3 DNA reads TGTGCCAGCAGCCAAGTCCCTAGACGAGCCAAAGATTACGAGCAGTACTTC. This sequence encodes CASSQVPRRAKDYEQYF.

This clonotype is a singleton in its sample. The rearrangement joins TRBV28 to TRBJ2-3; D remains unclear. This CDR3 is built from 16 residues. Germline V gene sequence: CDR1 MDHEN, CDR2 SYDVKM. For the CDR3, the DNA is TGTGACGGTCCCGGTTCAGGATGCCGAGGCACAGATACGCAGTATTTT. This translates into CDGPGSGCRGTDTQYF.

The V gene is TRBV28, the J gene TRBJ2-7; no definite D call. The CDR3 has 17 amino acids. V lost 6 bases and J lost 2, with 23 bases in between. Germline values: CDR1 MDHEN, CDR2 SYDVKM. CDR3 nucleotides: TGTGCCAGCAGCCTTGAACCCCACTCCGGATTTCCCTACGAGCAGTACTTC. This gives the protein CASSLEPHSGFPYEQYF.

At least ten counts were recorded for this clonotype. This chain joins TRBV29-1 and TRBJ2-3; 8 bases line up with TRBD2. Trimming cost V 7 bases and J 1 base; bases outside gene matches: 7. The CDR3 is 14 residues long. CDR1 and CDR2 (germline): SQVTM, ANQGSEA. The CDR3 DNA reads TGCAGCGCCTCGGGAGGGGCTGGCACAGATACGCAGTATTTT. This gives the protein CSASGGAGTDTQYF.

In regard to this clonotype: A much larger clone sits a single nucleotide away, making a read error possible. The chain couples TRBV7-9 to TRBJ2-3, with D unresolved. The germline V gene encodes CDR1 SEHNR and CDR2 FQNEAQ (reference sequence). This CDR3 spans 12 amino acids. Trimming cost V 1 base and J 4 bases, with 3 bases left between them. The CDR3 DNA is TGTGCCAGCAGCTTAGTCGCAGATACGCAGTATTTT. This encodes CASSLVADTQYF.

On this clonotype: A single base separates this from a much larger clone, so it may be a read error. The chain recombines TRBV28 with TRBJ2-7; D not certain. CDR3 length equals 14 residues. Germline V CDR1 and CDR2: MDHEN, SYDVKM. Trimming took 1 base from V and 4 from J, leaving 11 bases between them. The CDR3 region is CASSLSRPPYEQYF. CDR3 nucleotides: TGTGCCAGCAGTTTATCGAGGCCGCCATACGAGCAGTACTTC. The entire variable domain, with the rest obtained from reference TRBV28 and TRBJ2-7, is as follows: DVKVTQSSRYLVKRTGEKVFLECVQDMDHENMFWYRQDPGLGLRLIYFSYDVKMKEKGDIPEGYSVSREKKERFSLILESASTNQTSMYLCASSLSRPPYEQYFGPGTRLTVT.

This clonotype was counted between two and nine times. The V call is TRBV6-2 or TRBV6-3, the J call TRBJ2-4, with TRBD2 matching over 7 bases. In germline, CDR1 is MNHEY, CDR2 SVGEGT. The CDR3 extends over 18 amino acids. V lost 2 bases, J lost 0 bases, and 10 bases stayed unmatched. The CDR3 spells CASSYREGALGAKNIQYF. The CDR3 bases are TGTGCCAGCAGTTACAGGGAGGGAGCCCTTGGAGCCAAAAACATTCAGTACTTC.

This clonotype appeared a few times. The rearrangement uses TRBV5-4 and TRBJ1-2; 7 bases match TRBD1. The V and J ends lost 5 bases and 7 bases, in that order; junction bases with no gene match: 8. CDR1 and CDR2 (germline): SGHNT, YYREEE (reference sequence). This CDR3 is built from 13 residues. CDR3 amino acids: CASRNDRDAGYTF. The DNA of the CDR3 is TGTGCCAGCAGAAATGACAGGGATGCTGGCTACACCTTC.

The CDR3 DNA sequence: TGTGCCAGCTCACCATCCAGCGGGAGCAATGAGCAGTTCTTC. Translating gives CASSPSSGSNEQFF. This chain connects TRBV18 to TRBJ2-1; TRBD2 matches at 8 bases. After removal of 2 bases from V and 6 bases from J, the junction contained 3 bases not matched to a gene. CDR3 length: 14 residues. The V gene's germline CDR1 is KGHSH and CDR2 LQKENI.

About this clonotype itself: Its ends do not fully match the called genes, so a read error is possible. J is TRBJ2-7 and V is TRBV28; D not certain. The germline CDR1 and CDR2 sequences are MDHEN and SYDVKM. The CDR3 totals 14 residues. CDR3 in DNA: TGTGCCTGCAGCCCCTGTCTTGGACCCTACGAGCAGTACTTC. Translation gives CACSPCLGPYEQYF.

The table lists this clonotype with a few counts. The V call is TRBV5-1, the J call TRBJ2-7; 9 bases are a match to TRBD2. The trim removed 0 bases at V and 4 bases at J, leaving 5 bases unmatched. The CDR3 is made up of 15 amino acids. The germline gives CDR1 SGHRS, CDR2 YFSETQ. This CDR3 reads CASSLAPSGDYEQYF. CDR3 nucleotide sequence: TGCGCCAGCAGCTTGGCCCCTAGCGGGGATTACGAGCAGTACTTC.

This clonotype came up many times. V is TRBV5-6 and J is TRBJ2-7; unclear D gene. Germline assignment: CDR1 SGHDT and CDR2 YYEEEE. Trimming took off 3 bases at V and 0 bases at J, with 4 bases between the two ends. CDR3 length: 12 amino acids. The CDR3 region is CASSWGSYEQYF. CDR3 bases: TGTGCCAGCAGCTGGGGCTCCTACGAGCAGTACTTC.

Details on this clonotype: A much more abundant neighbour one base away suggests this may be a read error. The V and J genes are TRBV28 and TRBJ2-7; D call uncertain. V was shortened by 3 bases and J by 3 bases, with 9 bases between the two germline ends. From germline, CDR1 is MDHEN and CDR2 SYDVKM. The CDR3 is 13 amino acids. Written as DNA, the CDR3 is TGTGCCAGCAGTTTTAATGTGGACTACGAGCAGTACTTC. It translates to CASSFNVDYEQYF.

V is TRBV4-3 and J is TRBJ2-7, with D possibly matching TRBD2 (5 bases). Germline CDR1 and CDR2: LGHNA and YSLEER. The CDR3 consists of 14 residues. Trimming took 4 bases from V and 9 from J, leaving 19 bases between them. The DNA of the CDR3 is TGCGCCAGCAGCCCGGGGTCAGATACTCAGTGGCAGTACTTC. It specifies CASSPGSDTQWQYF.